This entry describes one T cell receptor beta chain. Per the germline V gene, CDR1 is PRHDT and CDR2 is FYEKMQ (reference sequence). The CDR3 has 14 residues. J gave up 6 bases and V 5 bases, and 6 bases lay outside the gene matches. This specimen comes from a study of blood T cell repertoires in COVID-19. Study background: From the United States, Italy and Spain came samples of acute and convalescent COVID-19. Sources were T cells, B-cell-depleted T cells, or PBMCs; the material itself was cDNA or gDNA.

Under the authors' procedure: Amplified reference gene primers provided the basis for estimating nucleated cell counts. Sequencing used immunoSEQ multiplex PCR; TCRdb keeps in-frame clones, though not all of them. V and J calls and clone size come straight from that table; D and trimming were deduced from the DNA. The profile shows about 170,000 clones, approximately 87% of them singletons. This TCR was recovered from a woman aged 60-75 years with COVID-19, enrolled during active disease. Sequencing was carried out using peripheral blood. The rearrangement links TRBV13 to TRBJ1-5, with 8 bases aligning to TRBD1. The CDR3 nucleotides are TGTGCCAGCAGCCGGGACAGGTCAACTCAGCCCCAGCATTTT. Protein sequence: CASSRDRSTQPQHF.